The clone carrying this T cell receptor (beta chain) was seen more than once but under ten times. Its target is unknown. The germline V gene has CDR1 SGHDT and CDR2 YYEEEE. There are 12 residues in the CDR3. The germline V and J ends were trimmed by 3 bases and 4 bases, with 5 bases remaining between them. These data are taken from a study of T-cell reconstitution after alpha-beta-depleted transplantation in children. The study's findings and limits: The study reportedly traced alpha-beta T cells about two months after transplant to several hundred expanded graft clones.

Unique molecular identifiers were incorporated when the TCRbeta library was constructed. TCRdb analysed the PCR reads with MiXCR anew, one entry per CDR3 protein. This sample yields 450,000 to 550,000 distinct CDR3 sequences, of which roughly 10% are seen a single time; approximately 14% belongs to the top ten. The input for sequencing was PBMCs, mostly from graft donor cells, taken 180 days after TCRalphabeta/CD19-depleted stem cell transplant. The sequence came from a female patient between 2 and 15 years old who had a stem cell transplant for aplastic anemia, so the T cells may come from the graft donor. This rearrangement joins TRBV5-6 to TRBJ1-3; D is ambiguous. CDR3 coding DNA: TGTGCCAGCAGCTACACGGGAAACACCATATATTTT. This translates into CASSYTGNTIYF.